The 31 T cell receptor beta chains below were found in one sample sequenced in a study of blood T cells in healthy people across ages. The second PCR ran about 7 to 12 cycles with a sample-barcoded 5' primer and J-beta primers. Using its own MiXCR run on the 5' RACE reads, TCRdb lists one record per CDR3 protein. The sample carries approximately 800,000 distinct CDR3 sequences, around 24% recorded once. In addition, the sample was reused for a study of T cells of mothers and their children.

Material: blood. All receptors come from a boy between 10 and 17 years old in good health.

This chain uses TRBV15 with TRBJ2-7; TRBD1 matches at 10 bases. The CDR3 consists of 16 residues. The junction had 5 bases not matched to a gene; V was cut back by 0 bases and J by 3 bases. Germline CDR1 and CDR2: LNHNV and YYDKDF (reference sequence). CDR3 nucleotides: TGTGCCACCAGCAGAGATTCCGGGACAGGGGTCTACGAGCAGTACTTC. This encodes CATSRDSGTGVYEQYF.

The V gene is TRBV12-3 or TRBV12-4, the J gene TRBJ2-7, with D perhaps matching TRBD2 (5 bases). The CDR3 is 13 residues long. V lost 4 bases and J 7 bases, leaving 14 bases between the germline ends. The CDR3 nucleotides are TGTGCCAGCAGTTCGGGTCGGGGTGTGGAGCAGTACTTC. Its translation is CASSSGRGVEQYF.

A few counts support this clonotype. Germline and junction disagree at one end, which may indicate a read error. The chain combines TRBV9 with TRBJ2-1; D unresolved. CDR3 length: 15 amino acids. Germline V gene sequence: CDR1 SGDLS, CDR2 YYNGEE. In DNA form, the CDR3 reads TGTGCCAGCAGCCTCTCTGATTCTTGGTACAATGGGCAGTTCTTC. It is translated as CASSLSDSWYNGQFF.

In this sample, this clonotype turned up a few times. J is TRBJ2-1 and V is TRBV6-2 or TRBV6-3; the D is unclear. Trimming took off 0 bases at V and 0 bases at J, with 9 bases between the two ends. The CDR3 covers 16 residues. Per germline, CDR1 MNHEY and CDR2 SVGEGT. The CDR3 here is CASSYSMRSSYNEQFF. The CDR3 DNA sequence: TGTGCCAGCAGTTACTCGATGAGGAGCTCCTACAATGAGCAGTTCTTC.

The chain has TRBV5-1 and TRBJ1-2, with 10 bases aligning to TRBD1. Germline CDR1 reads SGHRS; CDR2 reads YFSETQ. The V and J ends lost 4 bases and 8 bases, in that order; junction bases with no gene match: 5. CDR3 length: 13 amino acids. The CDR3 DNA follows: TGCGCCAGCAGCATCGGACAGGGGGTCGGCTACACCTTC. Protein sequence: CASSIGQGVGYTF.

The V gene is TRBV2, the J gene TRBJ1-1; a weak D match, TRBD1 (6 bases). Between the trimmed V and J ends, which lost 5 bases and 0 bases, there was a span of 16 bases. The CDR3 has 16 amino acids. Germline V gene sequence: CDR1 SNHLY, CDR2 FYNNEI. CDR3 coding DNA: TGTGCCAGCAGTTCCATGGGACACACGTTGAACACTGAAGCTTTCTTT. It is translated as CASSSMGHTLNTEAFF.

With regard to this clonotype: At one end, the junction sequence differs from germline, possibly due to a read error. The chain couples TRBV4-1 to TRBJ2-5, with a possible D match to TRBD2 (6 bases). The DNA end favors TRBJ2-7, so the J call may be wrong. The CDR3 sequence is 12 residues long. In germline, CDR1 is MGHRA, CDR2 YSYEKL. CDR3 in DNA: TGCACCAGCAGCCCAGGAGGGTACGAGCAGTACTTC. Protein: CTSSPGGYEQYF.

In this sample, this clonotype turned up a few times. The gene calls are TRBV7-9 and TRBJ2-7; TRBD2 aligns across 11 bases. Germline V gene lookup returns CDR1 SEHNR and CDR2 FQNEAQ (reference sequence). The CDR3 runs 18 residues. J lost 0 bases, V lost 1 base, and 8 bases had no gene match. The CDR3 loop is CASSLDTSGGPRSYEQYF. The CDR3 DNA follows: TGTGCCAGCAGCTTAGATACTAGCGGGGGCCCCCGCTCCTACGAGCAGTACTTC.

The chain links TRBV29-1 to TRBJ2-1; 11 bases are shared with TRBD2. CDR3 length: 15 residues. Germline lookup yields CDR1 SQVTM and CDR2 ANQGSEA. The V segment lost 7 bases and the J segment 2 bases; nucleotides outside the gene matches: 7. CDR3 DNA sequence: TGCAGCGGCTCTAATAGCGGGGGGGCCTACAATGAGCAGTTCTTC. Translating it yields CSGSNSGGAYNEQFF.

In its sample, this clonotype was seen a few times. This chain connects TRBV4-1 to TRBJ2-5; D gene uncertain. V was shortened by 6 bases and J by 2 bases, with 13 bases between the two germline ends. This CDR3 is 14 amino acids long. The V gene's germline CDR1 is MGHRA and CDR2 YSYEKL. The CDR3 DNA follows: TGCGCCAGCAGATCAGACCCTTATCAAGAGACCCAGTACTTC. This codes for CASRSDPYQETQYF.

With respect to this clonotype: An end of the junction does not agree with germline; a read error may underlie this. This chain uses TRBV15 with TRBJ2-7, with a weak D call TRBD1 (6 bases). CDR1 is LNHNV and CDR2 is YYDKDF in the germline V gene (reference sequence). The CDR3 runs to 12 residues. CDR3 in DNA: TGTGCCACCAGCAGAGATGGACAGCGCTTGGACTTC. This encodes CATSRDGQRLDF.

Note on this clonotype: Because the CDR3 is missing its conserved closing phenylalanine or tryptophan, this is likely a read error. The chain is built from TRBV7-9 and TRBJ2-5; D is unresolved. V lost 0 bases, J lost 0 bases, and 11 bases lay in between. Germline CDR1 reads SEHNR; CDR2 reads FQNEAQ (reference sequence). This CDR3 comprises 16 residues. In nucleotides, the CDR3 is TGTGCCAGCAGCTTAGCGGCGACGGAATACCAAGAGACCCAGTACTTG. Encoded protein: CASSLAATEYQETQYL.

The chain joins TRBV2 to TRBJ2-1, with 7 bases lining up with TRBD1. J gave up 0 bases and V 6 bases, and 11 bases lay outside the gene matches. The germline V gene has CDR1 SNHLY and CDR2 FYNNEI. This CDR3 contains 17 residues. DNA of the CDR3: TGTGCCAGCAGCGGCAGGGGGAGTGGGGCCTCCTACAATGAGCAGTTCTTC. This gives the protein CASSGRGSGASYNEQFF.

J is TRBJ2-6 and V is TRBV5-6, with 7 bases identical to TRBD1. The CDR3 length is 15 residues. J gave up 4 bases and V 6 bases, and 7 bases lay outside the gene matches. The germline V gene encodes CDR1 SGHDT and CDR2 YYEEEE. In DNA form, the CDR3 reads TGTGCCAGCACCCCAACAGGGGCAGGGGCCAACGTCCTGACTTTC. Translating gives CASTPTGAGANVLTF.

As regards this clonotype: One junction end does not reproduce the germline sequence, and a read error may be involved. V gene TRBV6-1 combines with J gene TRBJ1-2; 11 bases match TRBD1. Germline values: CDR1 MNHNS, CDR2 SASEGT. CDR3 length: 16 residues. The CDR3 DNA reads as TGTGCCAGCACTGAAGTATGGGGACAGGGGGGGTATGGCTACACCTTC. This encodes CASTEVWGQGGYGYTF.

This clonotype was detected only a few times. The chain carries TRBV5-1 and TRBJ1-4, with D tentatively TRBD1 (5 bases). Per germline, CDR1 SGHRS and CDR2 YFSETQ. V was clipped by 4 bases and J by 4 bases, with 8 bases between them. This CDR3 is built from 13 residues. CDR3 protein: CASSLDSNEKLFF. DNA for the CDR3: TGCGCCAGCAGCCTAGACAGTAATGAAAAACTGTTTTTT.

This clonotype was counted between two and nine times. The rearrangement uses TRBV5-1 and TRBJ2-1, with TRBD2 identical over 8 bases. The V segment lost 2 bases and the J segment 6 bases; nucleotides outside the gene matches: 4. The CDR3 has 14 amino acids. Germline assignment: CDR1 SGHRS and CDR2 YFSETQ. The CDR3 sequence: CASSFGLAFNEQFF. The CDR3 bases are TGCGCCAGCAGCTTCGGACTAGCCTTCAATGAGCAGTTCTTC.

This clonotype was seen only a few times. V and J are TRBV24-1 and TRBJ2-4; D unclear. CDR1 and CDR2 (germline): KGHDR, SFDVKD. The CDR3 covers 13 residues. V gave up 4 bases and J gave up 0 bases, with 3 bases separating them. DNA of the CDR3: TGTGCCACCAGTGAAGGAGCCAAAAACATTCAGTACTTC. Protein product: CATSEGAKNIQYF.

This clonotype was detected a few times. J is TRBJ1-2 and V is TRBV9; 9 bases align to TRBD1. The V segment lost 3 bases and the J segment 6 bases; nucleotides outside the gene matches: 6. The CDR3 sequence is 14 residues long. CDR1 is SGDLS, CDR2 YYNGEE, per germline. The DNA for the CDR3 is TGTGCCAGCAGCGAAGTCACAGGGGGCGATGGCTACACCTTC. Protein sequence: CASSEVTGGDGYTF.

CDR3 in amino acids: CASSQDRSATGGRIYGYTF. The CDR3 DNA follows: TGCGCCAGCAGCCAAGATCGCAGCGCGACAGGGGGCCGAATCTATGGCTACACCTTC. The rearrangement links TRBV4-1 to TRBJ1-2; 10 bases match TRBD1. This CDR3 is 19 amino acids long. Germline assignment: CDR1 MGHRA and CDR2 YSYEKL. V was clipped by 0 bases and J by 4 bases; unmatched bases: 14.

This clonotype was recorded a few times. V usage is TRBV10-2 and J usage is TRBJ2-5, with TRBD1 as a possible D gene (5 bases). The DNA end favors TRBJ2-1, so the J call may be wrong. Germline V lookup: CDR1 WSHSY, CDR2 SAAADI. There are 14 residues in the CDR3. The CDR3, as DNA: TGCGCCAGCAGTGAGTCTAGACAGTACAATGAGCAGTTCTTC. It encodes CASSESRQYNEQFF.

This clonotype was counted only a few times. J is TRBJ2-5 and V is TRBV20-1; TRBD2 agrees at 10 bases. Germline V CDR1 and CDR2: DFQATT, SNEGSKA (reference sequence). After removal of 2 bases from V and 2 bases from J, the junction contained 2 bases not matched to a gene. The CDR3 loop spans 14 amino acids. The CDR3 loop reads CSARISGGQETQYF. The DNA of the CDR3 is TGCAGTGCTAGAATTAGCGGGGGGCAAGAGACCCAGTACTTC.

The V call is TRBV7-9, the J call TRBJ2-7, with D perhaps matching TRBD2 (5 bases). The CDR3 runs to 15 residues. Deletions cut 3 bases from V and 3 bases from J, with 15 bases between. Germline V CDR1 and CDR2: SEHNR, FQNEAQ (reference sequence). CDR3 sequence reads: CASSFGISGDYEQYF. In nucleotides, the CDR3 is TGTGCCAGCAGCTTCGGGATTTCTGGGGACTACGAGCAGTACTTC.

The chain is built from TRBV5-1 and TRBJ2-1; the D gene is possibly TRBD1 (5 bases). The CDR3 runs 14 residues. V shed 4 bases and J shed 6 bases, with 14 bases lying between them. Germline assignment: CDR1 SGHRS and CDR2 YFSETQ. The CDR3: CASSPTRQGNEQFF. The CDR3 DNA reads as TGCGCCAGCAGCCCGACGCGGCAGGGCAATGAGCAGTTCTTC.

V usage is TRBV5-1 and J usage is TRBJ2-5; 11 nucleotides match TRBD2. Per germline, CDR1 SGHRS and CDR2 YFSETQ. The CDR3 covers 16 residues. J lost 3 bases, V lost 4 bases, and 8 bases had no gene match. The CDR3 reads CASSKTGTSGKETQYF. DNA for the CDR3: TGCGCCAGCAGCAAAACCGGGACTAGCGGAAAAGAGACCCAGTACTTC.

This clonotype has a handful of counts. This rearrangement joins TRBV5-1 to TRBJ2-5, with 9 positions matching TRBD1. V lost 4 bases and J lost 4; bases outside the gene matches: 8. The CDR3 has 15 residues. Germline CDR1 and CDR2: SGHRS and YFSETQ. DNA of the CDR3: TGCGCCAGCAGCCACCTCGACAGGGGGAGAGAGACCCAGTACTTC. It translates to CASSHLDRGRETQYF. Together with reference TRBV5-1 and TRBJ2-5, the CDR3 gives the full variable domain: KAGVTQTPRYLIKTRGQQVTLSCSPISGHRSVSWYQQTPGQGLQFLFEYFSETQRNKGNFPGRFSGRQFSNSRSEMNVSTLELGDSALYLCASSHLDRGRETQYFGPGTRLLVL.

The CDR3 nucleotides are TGTGCCAGCAGTTACGCGGGGGGGAACACTGAAGCTTTCTTT. Translating it yields CASSYAGGNTEAFF. The rearrangement uses TRBV6-6 and TRBJ1-1; maybe TRBD1 (5 bases). Between the trimmed V and J ends, which lost 2 bases and 1 base, there was a span of 8 bases. This CDR3 comprises 14 residues. Germline V gene lookup returns CDR1 MNHNY and CDR2 SVGAGI (reference sequence).

The V call is TRBV15, the J call TRBJ2-2; 11 bases agree with TRBD1. CDR1 LNHNV and CDR2 YYDKDF come from the germline V gene (reference sequence). The V segment lost 5 bases and the J segment 6 bases; nucleotides outside the gene matches: 8. This CDR3 has 16 residues. The CDR3 coding sequence is TGTGCCACCAGCCCGTGGACAGGGGGCTTACCCGGGGAGCTGTTTTTT. Translating gives CATSPWTGGLPGELFF.

The V call is TRBV6-5, the J call TRBJ2-5, with D hard to call. The J call may be wrong; the DNA end is better matched by TRBJ2-7. Germline V gene data show CDR1 as MNHEY and CDR2 as SVGAGI. CDR3 size: 15 residues. The CDR3: CASSRDYSLSYEQYF. DNA for the CDR3: TGTGCCAGCAGCCGAGATTATTCCCTCTCCTACGAGCAGTACTTC.

V is TRBV12-5 and J is TRBJ1-2; TRBD1 matches at 10 bases. CDR3 length equals 15 residues. J gave up 6 bases and V 5 bases, and 9 bases lay outside the gene matches. Looked up from germline, CDR1 is LGHNT and CDR2 is FRNRAP. CDR3 nucleotides: TGTGCTAGTGGTCTAGGACAGGGGGTGACTCATGGCTACACCTTC. Translating gives CASGLGQGVTHGYTF. The complete variable domain, with remaining parts taken from reference TRBV12-5 and TRBJ1-2, reads DARVTQTPRHKVTEMGQEVTMRCQPILGHNTVFWYRQTMMQGLELLAYFRNRAPLDDSGMPKDRFSAEMPDATLATLKIQPSEPRDSAVYFCASGLGQGVTHGYTFGSGTRLTVV.

V is TRBV6-1 and J is TRBJ2-2, with 8 bases lining up with TRBD1. Germline V gene lookup returns CDR1 MNHNS and CDR2 SASEGT. The CDR3 runs 13 residues. Germline trimming cut 5 bases from V and 7 bases from J; bases unmatched to any gene: 3. The CDR3 nucleotides are TGTGCCAGCAGTCATGACAGGGGCGGGGAGCTGTTTTTT. It yields the protein CASSHDRGGELFF.